Below, one T cell receptor beta chain is given with its context. Germline V lookup: CDR1 SGHTA, CDR2 FQGNSA. This CDR3 spans 14 amino acids. V was shortened by 5 bases and J by 4 bases, with 13 bases between the two germline ends. The data were taken from a study of CD8 T cells in Susac syndrome. The authors sequenced TCR beta from blood CD8+ and CD4+ T cells. The individuals used as controls were healthy donors who had been matched for both age and sex. The CD8+ and CD4+ T cells were isolated magnetically using a negative isolation approach, whereas the TEMRA cells were enriched by FACS. With random hexamers, 0.5 to 1 ug RNA was reverse transcribed. An immunoSEQ multiplex PCR generated amplified TCR beta CDR3 products spanning 54 Vbeta and 13 Jbeta. TCRdb processed the immunoSEQ multiplex PCR reads anew with MiXCR; each CDR3 protein has one entry. The table has about 190,000 distinct CDR3 sequences, approximately 95% seen once.

Input material: CD4+ T cells from PBMCs. The clonotype was recovered from a human donor in good health. The rearrangement links TRBV7-2 to TRBJ2-3; D is uncertain. The CDR3 loop reads CASSPSYTSDTQYF. CDR3 in DNA: TGTGCCAGCAGCCCCTCATACACGTCAGATACGCAGTATTTT. The variable domain in full, with the rest retrieved from reference TRBV7-2 and TRBJ2-3, is GAGVSQSPSNKVTEKGKDVELRCDPISGHTALYWYRQSLGQGLEFLIYFQGNSAPDKSGLPSDRFSAERTGGSVSTLTIQRTQQEDSAVYLCASSPSYTSDTQYFGPGTRLTVL.